This T cell receptor beta chain was documented in a study of neurological immune-mediated disorders. TCRdb used MiXCR to reprocess the 5' RACE reads, holding one entry per CDR3 protein. Among 84,000 or so distinct CDR3 sequences listed, approximately 4.6% were seen once. Time point described: longitudinal time-point 3. The table lists this clonotype with many counts. The CDR3 spans 18 residues. The V gene lost 1 base and the J gene lost 10 bases, with 26 bases spanning the gap. Germline V lookup: CDR1 MGHDK, CDR2 SYGVNS. Sample: PBMCs. The receptor comes from a woman between 55 and 75 years old with multiple sclerosis. This chain uses TRBV25-1 with TRBJ1-3, with TRBD1 as a possible D gene (5 bases). The CDR3 region has the DNA TGTGCCAGCAGTGAATCCCCCAAAAGAGGGTTTGGCCCAGGGACCATATATTTT. This sequence encodes CASSESPKRGFGPGTIYF.